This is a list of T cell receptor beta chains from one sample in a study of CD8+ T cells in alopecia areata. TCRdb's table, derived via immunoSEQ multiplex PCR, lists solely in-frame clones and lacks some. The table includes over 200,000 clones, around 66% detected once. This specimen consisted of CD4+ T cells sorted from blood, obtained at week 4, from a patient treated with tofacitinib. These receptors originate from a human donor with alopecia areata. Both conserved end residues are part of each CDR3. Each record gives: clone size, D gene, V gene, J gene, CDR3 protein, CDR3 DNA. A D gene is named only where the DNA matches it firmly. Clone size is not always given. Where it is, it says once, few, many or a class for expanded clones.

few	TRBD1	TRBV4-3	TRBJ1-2	CASAYAGQEGYTF	TGCGCCAGCGCGTACGCGGGACAGGAAGGCTACACCTTC
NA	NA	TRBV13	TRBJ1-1	CASSFNTEAFF	TGTGCCAGCAGCTTCAACACTGAAGCTTTCTTT
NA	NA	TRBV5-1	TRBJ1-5	CASSLGPPSNQPQHF	TGTGCCAGCAGCTTGGGACCCCCAAGCAATCAGCCCCAGCATTTT
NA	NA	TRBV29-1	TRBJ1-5	CSVALENQPQHF	TGCAGCGTTGCTTTAGAGAATCAGCCCCAGCATTTT
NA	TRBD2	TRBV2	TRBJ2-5	CASSATATGGTPVSGTQYF	TGTGCCAGCAGTGCTACGGCGACCGGGGGGACTCCCGTTTCAGGGACCCAGTACTTC
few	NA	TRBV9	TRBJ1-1	CASSGEVGGYRRTEAFF	TGTGCCAGCAGCGGAGAAGTGGGGGGATATAGGCGCACTGAAGCTTTCTTT
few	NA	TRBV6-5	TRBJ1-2	CASSYSGSRYGYTF	TGTGCCAGCAGTTACTCGGGCAGTAGATATGGCTACACCTTC
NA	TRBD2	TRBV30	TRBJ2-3	CAWSVKGLAGTRTDTQYF	TGTGCCTGGAGTGTTAAGGGACTAGCGGGGACCCGCACAGATACGCAGTATTTT
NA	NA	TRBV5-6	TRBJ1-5	CASSLFNQPQHF	TGTGCCAGCAGCTTGTTCAATCAGCCCCAGCATTTT
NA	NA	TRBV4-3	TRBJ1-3	CASSLSGNTIYF	TGCGCCAGCAGCCTGAGTGGAAACACCATATATTTT
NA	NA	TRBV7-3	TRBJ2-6	CASSLSGPGANVLTF	TGTGCCAGCAGCTTATCGGGGCCTGGGGCCAACGTCCTGACTTTC
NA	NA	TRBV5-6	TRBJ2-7	CASSLPGDSLREQYF	TGTGCCAGCAGCTTGCCCGGAGACTCCTTACGGGAGCAGTACTTC
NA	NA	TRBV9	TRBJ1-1	CASSVGTNTEAFF	TGTGCCAGCAGCGTGGGAACGAACACTGAAGCTTTCTTT
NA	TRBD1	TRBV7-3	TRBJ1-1	CASSLSGGSTEAFF	TGTGCCAGCAGCCTCTCAGGGGGATCCACTGAAGCTTTCTTT
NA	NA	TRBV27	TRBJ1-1	CASSLYGVINTEAFF	TGTGCCAGCAGTTTATACGGGGTGATAAACACTGAAGCTTTCTTT
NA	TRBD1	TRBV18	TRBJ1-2	CASSPSNRGNYGYTF	TGTGCCAGCTCACCAAGTAACAGGGGGAACTATGGCTACACCTTC
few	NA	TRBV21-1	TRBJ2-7	CASSKAHKTGGSYEQYF	TGTGCCAGCAGCAAAGCGCACAAGACAGGGGGCTCCTACGAGCAGTACTTC
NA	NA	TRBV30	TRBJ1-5	CAWSRQRNQPQHF	TGTGCCTGGAGTAGACAGAGAAATCAGCCCCAGCATTTT
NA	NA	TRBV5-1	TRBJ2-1	CASSLTTYNEQFF	TGCGCCAGCAGCTTGACGACCTACAATGAGCAGTTCTTC
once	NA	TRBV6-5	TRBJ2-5	CASSYPRETQYF	TGTGCCAGCAGTTACCCCCGAGAGACCCAGTACTTC
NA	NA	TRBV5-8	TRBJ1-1	CASPRGGMNTEAFF	TGTGCCAGCCCCCGCGGGGGGATGAACACTGAAGCTTTCTTT
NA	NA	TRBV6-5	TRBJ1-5	CASSYSGSRNQPQHF	TGTGCCAGCAGTTACTCAGGGAGCAGGAATCAGCCCCAGCATTTT
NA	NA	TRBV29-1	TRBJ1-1	CSVEPGFENTEAFF	TGCAGCGTTGAACCAGGGTTCGAGAACACTGAAGCTTTCTTT
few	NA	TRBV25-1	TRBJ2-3	CASAEVTDTQYF	TGTGCCAGCGCGGAGGTCACAGATACGCAGTATTTT
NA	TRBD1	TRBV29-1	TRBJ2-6	CSVEGQGAAGANVLTF	TGCAGCGTAGAGGGACAGGGGGCTGCTGGGGCCAACGTCCTGACTTTC
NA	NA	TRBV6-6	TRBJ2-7	CASTSSASYEQYF	TGTGCCAGCACCTCTTCAGCCTCCTACGAGCAGTACTTC
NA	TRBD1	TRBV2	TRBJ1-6	CASSAAGGNSPLHF	TGTGCCAGCAGTGCGGCAGGGGGTAATTCACCCCTCCACTTT
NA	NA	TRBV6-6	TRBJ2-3	CASSPDLGSTDTQYF	TGTGCCAGCAGCCCCGATCTAGGGAGCACAGATACGCAGTATTTT
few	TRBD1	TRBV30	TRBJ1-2	CAWSVRWTGNRGYTF	TGTGCCTGGAGTGTACGGTGGACAGGGAATCGGGGCTACACCTTC
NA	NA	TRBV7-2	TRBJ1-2	CASSLGSQSYGYTF	TGTGCCAGCAGCTTAGGATCTCAGTCATATGGCTACACCTTC
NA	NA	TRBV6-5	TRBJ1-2	CASSYLRRPEGGYTF	TGTGCCAGCAGTTACTTACGGCGTCCCGAGGGTGGCTACACCTTC
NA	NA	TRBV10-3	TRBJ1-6	CAISEAAGNNSPLHF	TGTGCCATCAGTGAGGCAGCAGGGAATAATTCACCCCTCCACTTT
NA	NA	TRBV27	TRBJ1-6	CASRTGYNSPLHF	TGTGCCAGCAGAACAGGGTACAATTCACCCCTCCACTTT
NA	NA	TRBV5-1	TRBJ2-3	CASSLSGTDTQYF	TGCGCCAGCAGCTTGTCAGGCACAGATACGCAGTATTTT
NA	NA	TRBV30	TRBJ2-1	CAWTSLGPYNEQFF	TGTGCCTGGACGTCACTGGGACCCTACAATGAGCAGTTCTTC
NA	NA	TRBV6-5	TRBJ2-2	CASSYSRALNTGELFF	TGTGCCAGCAGTTACTCGAGGGCCCTGAACACCGGGGAGCTGTTTTTT
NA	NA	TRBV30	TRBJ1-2	CAWSVARYGYTF	TGTGCCTGGAGTGTAGCGCGGTATGGCTACACCTTC
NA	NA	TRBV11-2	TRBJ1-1	CASLGMNTEAFF	TGTGCCAGCCTTGGGATGAACACTGAAGCTTTCTTT
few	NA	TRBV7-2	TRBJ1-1	CASSSRRAEAFF	TGTGCCAGCAGCTCTAGGAGGGCTGAAGCTTTCTTT
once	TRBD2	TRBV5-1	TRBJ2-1	CASSLEVERDNEQFF	TGCGCCAGCAGCTTGGAGGTAGAGCGGGATAATGAGCAGTTCTTC
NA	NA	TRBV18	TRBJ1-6	CASSLGPIQGSPLHF	TGTGCCAGCTCTCTAGGACCCATTCAAGGTTCACCCCTCCACTTT
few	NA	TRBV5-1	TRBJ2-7	CASSISSYEQYF	TGCGCCAGCAGCATAAGCTCCTACGAGCAGTACTTC
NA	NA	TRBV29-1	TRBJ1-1	CSAKGQMNTEAFF	TGCAGCGCCAAAGGGCAAATGAACACTGAAGCTTTCTTT
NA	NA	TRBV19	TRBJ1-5	CASRVVHSNQPQHF	TGTGCCAGTAGAGTTGTCCATAGCAATCAGCCCCAGCATTTT
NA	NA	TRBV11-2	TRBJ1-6	CASTPGGFNSPLHF	TGTGCCAGCACCCCGGGGGGTTTCAATTCACCCCTCCACTTT
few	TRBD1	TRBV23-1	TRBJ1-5	CASSPLRIQGATRQPQHF	TGCGCCAGCAGTCCACTTCGAATACAGGGGGCGACGCGTCAGCCCCAGCATTTT
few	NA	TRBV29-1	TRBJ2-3	CSVGPGSTDTQYF	TGCAGCGTGGGCCCAGGTAGCACAGATACGCAGTATTTT
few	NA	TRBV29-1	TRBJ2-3	CSVEARGDTQYF	TGCAGCGTTGAAGCCCGTGGTGATACGCAGTATTTT
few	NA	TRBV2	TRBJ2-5	CASTGEVFQETQYF	TGTGCCAGCACCGGTGAGGTGTTCCAAGAGACCCAGTACTTC
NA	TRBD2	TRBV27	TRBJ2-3	CASSPPPSGGLTDTQYF	TGTGCCAGCAGTCCCCCCCCTAGCGGGGGGCTCACAGATACGCAGTATTTT
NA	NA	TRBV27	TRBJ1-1	CASRQTTGTFIGKAFF	TGTGCCAGCAGACAAACTACCGGGACCTTCATAGGGAAAGCTTTCTTT
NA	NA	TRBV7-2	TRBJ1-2	CASSLATGSGYTF	TGTGCCAGCAGCTTAGCCACGGGGTCTGGCTACACCTTC
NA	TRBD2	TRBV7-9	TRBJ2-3	CASSLAPSGVTDTQYF	TGTGCCAGCAGCTTAGCGCCCAGCGGGGTCACAGATACGCAGTATTTT
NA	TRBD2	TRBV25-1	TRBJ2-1	CASSVSGTRDNEQFF	TGTGCCAGCAGTGTATCCGGGACTAGAGACAATGAGCAGTTCTTC
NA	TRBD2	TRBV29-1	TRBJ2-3	CSAQTPGGLKYF	TGCAGCGCCCAGACCCCGGGGGGGCTTAAGTATTTT
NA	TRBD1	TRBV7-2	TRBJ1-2	CASSSSGTVSFYGYTF	TGTGCCAGCAGCTCCTCCGGGACAGTCTCCTTTTATGGCTACACCTTC
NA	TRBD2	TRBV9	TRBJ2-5	CASSVTSARGETQYF	TGTGCCAGCAGCGTCACTAGCGCCCGAGGGGAGACCCAGTACTTC